Listed below are T cell receptor beta chains from one sample, sequenced in a study of T cell responses to AZD1222 COVID-19 vaccine. Sequencing was performed with immunoSEQ multiplex PCR; in TCRdb, only in-frame clones are kept and a portion is missing. The sample holds 100,000 to 150,000 clones, about nine tenths seen once. Sample: peripheral blood, taken on day 0 of AZD1222 vaccination. Source of these receptors: an adult in good health. Each CDR3 is given with its conserved first and last residue. Size tells how often a clone was seen (once, few, many) or the class of an expanded clone, and some rows leave it out.

CASRMDRLKVYGYTF | - | TRBV5-1
CAISERQFYGYTF | - | TRBV10-3
CASSQEIAGAYNEQFF | - | TRBV4-3
CASSTQGPLVAFF | few | TRBV7-8
CASSRFSGGWGTDTQYF | - | TRBV4-2
CATSDLMAGTNYGYTF | - | TRBV24-1
CASSPGQITEAFF | - | TRBV6-5
CASSQTGGISYNEQFF | - | TRBV7-6
CASSRQGAGELFF | - | TRBV11-2
CASSPSMGNTQYF | - | TRBV5-1
CATSSTGGTEAFF | - | TRBV15
CSASTGGNHGYTF | - | TRBV20-1
CASSLPGSSYEQYF | - | TRBV11-2
CASRDRVGGYTF | - | TRBV28
CASSPGLAGTTLLRDEQFF | - | TRBV11-2
CATSRDYQETQYF | - | TRBV15
CASSLVGRAPNQPQHF | - | TRBV7-8
CASSYSIGQRQETNTGELFF | - | TRBV6-7
CASSPGTGQANYGYTF | - | TRBV18
CAWNTPGTTGNTIYF | - | TRBV30
CASSHPVQPQHF | - | TRBV28
CAWSVLAGNHGYTF | once | TRBV30
CASSLFRGEETQYF | - | TRBV5-1
CASSQGWVRGIPNTEAFF | - | TRBV4-3
CASSERGNGYTF | - | TRBV2
CASSWGFGNTIYF | - | TRBV6-2/TRBV6-3
CASSLDRANEQFF | - | TRBV27
CASSFTGSSYEQYF | - | TRBV6-5
CASGGRAGELFF | - | TRBV5-1
CASSRRLAGTGELFF | once | TRBV11-3
CASTISSSSYNEQFF | - | TRBV10-1
CASSLGTVNYEQYF | - | TRBV5-1
CASSLAEGRGGYTF | - | TRBV5-1
CAIRIDRGTDTQYF | - | TRBV10-3
CASSYNYEQYF | - | TRBV5-6
CASSTNRVHTF | - | TRBV9
CASSLGRDSNEKLFF | - | TRBV5-1
CASSYREDRGLWGYTF | - | TRBV6-5
CASSQDLAGGLEQYF | - | TRBV3-1/TRBV3-2
CASSTDRVDTQYF | - | TRBV2
CASSPRGGEGTEAFF | - | TRBV5-1
CASRGKGTIYF | - | TRBV28
CASKPSGANVLTF | - | TRBV5-1
CASSPRVSSTDTQYF | - | TRBV7-2
CASNFDRDSFGQF | - | TRBV28
CASSQLKGGTEAFF | - | TRBV4-1
CAISDLPNTGELFF | - | TRBV10-3
CASRKGQGAGQPQHF | - | TRBV6-1
CASRRQGAEGYTF | - | TRBV3-1/TRBV3-2
CASSLIRLAGAYNEQFF | - | TRBV4-1
CASSLGMTVFEAFF | - | TRBV5-1
CASSPGTAPSSYNSPLHF | - | TRBV3-1/TRBV3-2
CAWQGSNNEKLFF | - | TRBV2